This T cell receptor beta chain originates from a study of T cell responses to AZD1222 COVID-19 vaccine. Repertoires were generated with immunoSEQ multiplex PCR, while TCRdb's copy carries only in-frame clones and drops some. Of fewer than 70,000 clones detected, approximately 80% appear once; the ten largest clones hold over 12%. The CDR3 sequence is 14 residues long. The V gene lost 2 bases and the J gene lost 6 bases, with 14 bases spanning the gap. Germline-derived CDR1 and CDR2 are SGDLS and YYNGEE. The source is an adult who received the AZD1222 COVID-19 vaccine. The chain employs TRBV9 and TRBJ1-2, with D perhaps TRBD1 (5 bases). Material: peripheral blood, obtained 28 days after the second AZD1222 dose. The DNA of the CDR3 is TGTGCCAGCAGCGTGTGGGCAGGGAACGATGGCTACACCTTC. The encoded protein is CASSVWAGNDGYTF.